This T cell receptor (beta chain) derives from a study of shared clonotypes between healthy human individuals. Germline CDR1 and CDR2: SNHLY and FYNNEI. V was pared by 0 bases and J by 6 bases, with 14 bases between. The CDR3 covers 16 residues. The data were produced by immunoSEQ multiplex PCR, yet TCRdb's version contains in-frame clones alone and is incomplete. The sample shows approximately 2,000,000 clones, approximately 92% of them seen only once. Naive-designated CD8 cells lacked CD45RO, were positively enriched for CCR7, and omitted terminally differentiated effector memory CD45RA+ cells. The chain links TRBV2 to TRBJ1-4; D is possibly TRBD1 (6 bases). The sample taken for sequencing was naive CD8+ T cells from PBMCs. This clonotype was sampled from a man between 18 and 35 years old in good health. Some clones in this sample may be carry-over from other donors' samples. The CDR3 spells CASSEALPGAHEKLFF. The CDR3 region has the DNA TGTGCCAGCAGTGAAGCGCTTCCAGGGGCCCATGAAAAACTGTTTTTT.